This TCR beta chain comes out of a study of T cells in Graves' hyperthyroidism and ophthalmopathy. Fresh peripheral blood, approximately 10 ml, yielded the PBMCs. J gave up 3 bases and V 0 bases, and 3 bases lay outside the gene matches. Germline-derived CDR1 and CDR2 are SGDLS and YYNGEE. The CDR3 has 15 amino acids. This clonotype has more than one count but fewer than ten. The TCR beta CDR3 regions underwent amplification using RNA transcripts as the source. The HTBI primer set served for first-round RT-PCR of the TCR CDR3. TCRdb ran MiXCR on the multiplex PCR reads and lists one entry per CDR3 protein. The sample holds roughly 380,000 distinct CDR3 sequences, approximately 13% seen once.

The gene calls are TRBV9 and TRBJ2-3; 8 bases agree with TRBD1. The TCR comes from a woman between 18 and 30 years old with Graves' hyperthyroidism. Sequencing input: blood. The CDR3 spells CASSVVQGGTDTQYF. The CDR3 region has the DNA TGTGCCAGCAGCGTAGTACAGGGGGGAACAGATACGCAGTATTTT.